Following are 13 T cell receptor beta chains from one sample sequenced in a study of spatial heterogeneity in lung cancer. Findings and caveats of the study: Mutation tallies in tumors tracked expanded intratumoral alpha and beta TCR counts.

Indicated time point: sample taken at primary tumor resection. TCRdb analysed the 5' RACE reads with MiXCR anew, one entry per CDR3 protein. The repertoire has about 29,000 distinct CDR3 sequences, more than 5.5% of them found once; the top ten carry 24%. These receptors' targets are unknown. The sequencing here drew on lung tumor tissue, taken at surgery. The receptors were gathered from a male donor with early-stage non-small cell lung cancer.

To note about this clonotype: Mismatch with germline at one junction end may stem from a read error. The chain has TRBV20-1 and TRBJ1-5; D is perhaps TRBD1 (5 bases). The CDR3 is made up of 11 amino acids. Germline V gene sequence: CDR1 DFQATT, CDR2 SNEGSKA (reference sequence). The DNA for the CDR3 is TGCAGTGCAACCTCGGGGCAGCCCCGGCATTTT. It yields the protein CSATSGQPRHF.

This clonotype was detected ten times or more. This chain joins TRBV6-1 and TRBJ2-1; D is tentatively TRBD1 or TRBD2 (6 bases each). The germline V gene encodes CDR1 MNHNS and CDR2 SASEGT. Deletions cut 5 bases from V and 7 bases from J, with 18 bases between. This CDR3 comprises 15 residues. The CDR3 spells CASSSLRGAMNEQFF. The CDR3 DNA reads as TGTGCCAGCAGTAGTCTTAGGGGGGCCATGAATGAGCAGTTCTTC.

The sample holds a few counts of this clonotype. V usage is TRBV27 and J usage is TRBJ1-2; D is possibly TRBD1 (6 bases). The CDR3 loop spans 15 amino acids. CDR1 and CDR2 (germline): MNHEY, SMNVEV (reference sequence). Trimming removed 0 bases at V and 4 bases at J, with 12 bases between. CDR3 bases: TGTGCCAGCAGTTTATCGGGGGCAGGGGTCTATGGCTACACCTTC. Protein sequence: CASSLSGAGVYGYTF.

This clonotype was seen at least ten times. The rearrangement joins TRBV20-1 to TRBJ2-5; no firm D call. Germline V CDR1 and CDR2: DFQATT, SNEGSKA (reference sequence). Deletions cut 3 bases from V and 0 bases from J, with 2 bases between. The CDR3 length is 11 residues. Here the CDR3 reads CSASYQETQYF. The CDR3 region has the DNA TGCAGTGCTAGTTACCAAGAGACCCAGTACTTC.

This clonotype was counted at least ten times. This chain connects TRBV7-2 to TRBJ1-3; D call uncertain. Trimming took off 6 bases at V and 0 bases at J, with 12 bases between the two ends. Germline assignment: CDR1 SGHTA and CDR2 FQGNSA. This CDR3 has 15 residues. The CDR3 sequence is CASRFGPASGNTIYF. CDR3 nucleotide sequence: TGTGCCAGCAGGTTTGGGCCGGCCTCTGGAAACACCATATATTTT.

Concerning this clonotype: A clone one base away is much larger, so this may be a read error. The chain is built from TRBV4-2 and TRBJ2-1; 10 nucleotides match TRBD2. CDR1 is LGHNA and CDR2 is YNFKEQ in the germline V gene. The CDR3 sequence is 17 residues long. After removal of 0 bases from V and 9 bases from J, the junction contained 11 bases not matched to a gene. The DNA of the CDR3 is TGTGCCAGCAGCCAAGAAGGGCTAGCGGGGGACCAAAGTGAGCAGTTCTTC. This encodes CASSQEGLAGDQSEQFF.

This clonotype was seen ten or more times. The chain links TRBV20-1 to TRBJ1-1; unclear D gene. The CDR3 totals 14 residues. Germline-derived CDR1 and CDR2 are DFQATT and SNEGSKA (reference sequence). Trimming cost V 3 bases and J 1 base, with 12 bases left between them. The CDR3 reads CSASGSRSNTEAFF. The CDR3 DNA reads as TGCAGTGCTAGTGGGTCCAGATCGAACACTGAAGCTTTCTTT.

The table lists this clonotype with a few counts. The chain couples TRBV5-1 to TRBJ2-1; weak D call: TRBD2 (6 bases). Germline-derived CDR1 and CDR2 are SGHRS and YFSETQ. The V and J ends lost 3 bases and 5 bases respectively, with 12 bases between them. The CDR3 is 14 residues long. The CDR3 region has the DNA TGCGCCAGCAGCTCACGGGACTTTGACAATGAGCAGTTCTTC. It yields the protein CASSSRDFDNEQFF.

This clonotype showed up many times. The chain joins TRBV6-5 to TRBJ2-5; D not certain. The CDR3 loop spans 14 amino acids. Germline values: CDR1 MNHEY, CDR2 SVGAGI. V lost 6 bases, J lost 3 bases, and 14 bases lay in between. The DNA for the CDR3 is TGTGCCAGCAGCCCTCAAGGCCCTAAAGAGACCCAGTACTTC. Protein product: CASSPQGPKETQYF.

CDR3 coding DNA: TGCGCCAGCAGCTTGGAAGTCGGACTACCCGGTTGGGGCACAGATACGCAGTATTTT. It translates to CASSLEVGLPGWGTDTQYF. The J gene is TRBJ2-3, the V gene TRBV5-1; TRBD2 might be the D (6 bases). Germline loops: CDR1 SGHRS, CDR2 YFSETQ. Trimming took off 0 bases at V and 1 base at J, with 21 bases between the two ends. The CDR3 is made up of 19 amino acids.

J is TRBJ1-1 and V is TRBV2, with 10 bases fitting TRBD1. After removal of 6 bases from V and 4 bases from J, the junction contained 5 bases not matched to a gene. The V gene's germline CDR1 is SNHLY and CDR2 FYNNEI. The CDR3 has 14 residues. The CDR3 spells CASRGTGVGTEAFF. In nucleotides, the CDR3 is TGTGCCAGCAGGGGGACAGGGGTAGGCACTGAAGCTTTCTTT.

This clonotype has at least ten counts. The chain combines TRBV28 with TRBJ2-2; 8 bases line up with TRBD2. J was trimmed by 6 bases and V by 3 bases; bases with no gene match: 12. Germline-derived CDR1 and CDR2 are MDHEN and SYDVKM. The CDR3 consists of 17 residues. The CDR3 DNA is TGTGCCAGCAGTTTGGGATTGGCGGGGGGCAGCTCCGGGGAGCTGTTTTTT. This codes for CASSLGLAGGSSGELFF.

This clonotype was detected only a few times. The CDR3 bases are TGTGCCAGCAGCTTAGCGACAGACACTGAAGCTTTCTTT. It encodes CASSLATDTEAFF. The J gene is TRBJ1-1, the V gene TRBV11-2; D is possibly TRBD1 (5 bases). The CDR3 length is 13 residues. The V end was cut by 1 base, the J end by 3 bases, with 6 bases between. The germline gives CDR1 SGHAT, CDR2 FQNNGV.